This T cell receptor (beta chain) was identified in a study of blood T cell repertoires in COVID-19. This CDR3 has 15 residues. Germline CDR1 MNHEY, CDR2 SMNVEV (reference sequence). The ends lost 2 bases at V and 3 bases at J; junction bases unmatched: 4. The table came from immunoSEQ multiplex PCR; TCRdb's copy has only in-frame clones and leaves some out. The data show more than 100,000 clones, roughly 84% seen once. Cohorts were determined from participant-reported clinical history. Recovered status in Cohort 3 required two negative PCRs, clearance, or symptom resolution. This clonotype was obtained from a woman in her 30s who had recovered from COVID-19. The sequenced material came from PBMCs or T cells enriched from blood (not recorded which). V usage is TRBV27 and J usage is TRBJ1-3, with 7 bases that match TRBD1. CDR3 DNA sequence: TGTGCCAGCAGTTTACACTACAGGGGTGGAAACACCATATATTTT. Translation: CASSLHYRGGNTIYF.